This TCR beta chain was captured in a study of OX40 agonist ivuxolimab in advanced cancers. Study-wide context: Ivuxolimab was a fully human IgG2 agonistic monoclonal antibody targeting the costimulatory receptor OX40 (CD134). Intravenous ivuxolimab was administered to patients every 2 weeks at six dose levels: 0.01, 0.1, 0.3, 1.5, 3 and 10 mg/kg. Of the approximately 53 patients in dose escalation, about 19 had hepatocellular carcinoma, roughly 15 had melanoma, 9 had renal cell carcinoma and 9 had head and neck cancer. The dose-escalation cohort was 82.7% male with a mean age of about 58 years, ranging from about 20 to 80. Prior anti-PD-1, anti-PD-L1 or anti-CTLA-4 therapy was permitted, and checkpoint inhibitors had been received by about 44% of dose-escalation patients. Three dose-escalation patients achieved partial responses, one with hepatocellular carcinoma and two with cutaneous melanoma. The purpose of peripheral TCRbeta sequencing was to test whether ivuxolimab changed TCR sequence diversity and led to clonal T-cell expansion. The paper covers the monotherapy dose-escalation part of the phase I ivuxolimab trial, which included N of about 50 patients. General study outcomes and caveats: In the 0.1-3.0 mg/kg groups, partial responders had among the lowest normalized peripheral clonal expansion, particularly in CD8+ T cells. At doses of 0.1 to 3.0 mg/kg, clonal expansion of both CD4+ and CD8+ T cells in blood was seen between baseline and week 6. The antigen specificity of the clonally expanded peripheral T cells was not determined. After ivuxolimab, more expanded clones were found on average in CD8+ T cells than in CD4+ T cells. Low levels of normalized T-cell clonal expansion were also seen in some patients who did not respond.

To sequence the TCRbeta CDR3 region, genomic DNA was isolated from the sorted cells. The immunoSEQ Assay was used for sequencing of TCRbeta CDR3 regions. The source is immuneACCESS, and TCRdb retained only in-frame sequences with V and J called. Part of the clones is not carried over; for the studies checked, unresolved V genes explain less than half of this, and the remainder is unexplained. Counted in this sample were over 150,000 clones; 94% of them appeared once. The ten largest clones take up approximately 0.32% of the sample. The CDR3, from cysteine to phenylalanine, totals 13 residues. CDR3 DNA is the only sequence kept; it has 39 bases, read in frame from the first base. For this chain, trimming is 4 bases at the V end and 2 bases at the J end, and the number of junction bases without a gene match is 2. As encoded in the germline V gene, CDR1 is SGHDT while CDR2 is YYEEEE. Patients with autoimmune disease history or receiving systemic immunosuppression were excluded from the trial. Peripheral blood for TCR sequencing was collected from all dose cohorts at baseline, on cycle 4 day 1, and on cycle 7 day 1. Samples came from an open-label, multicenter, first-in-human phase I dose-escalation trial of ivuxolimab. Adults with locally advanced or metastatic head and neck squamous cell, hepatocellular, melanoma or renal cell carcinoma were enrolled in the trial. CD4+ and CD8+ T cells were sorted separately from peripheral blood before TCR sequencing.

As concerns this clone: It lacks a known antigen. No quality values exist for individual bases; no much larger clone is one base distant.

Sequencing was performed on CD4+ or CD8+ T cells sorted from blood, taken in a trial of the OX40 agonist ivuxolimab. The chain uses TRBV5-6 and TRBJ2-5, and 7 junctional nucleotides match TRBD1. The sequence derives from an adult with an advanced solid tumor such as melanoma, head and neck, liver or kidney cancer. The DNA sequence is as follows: TGTGCCAGCAGCCCGGGACAGCAAGAGACCCAGTACTTC. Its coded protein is CASSPGQQETQYF.